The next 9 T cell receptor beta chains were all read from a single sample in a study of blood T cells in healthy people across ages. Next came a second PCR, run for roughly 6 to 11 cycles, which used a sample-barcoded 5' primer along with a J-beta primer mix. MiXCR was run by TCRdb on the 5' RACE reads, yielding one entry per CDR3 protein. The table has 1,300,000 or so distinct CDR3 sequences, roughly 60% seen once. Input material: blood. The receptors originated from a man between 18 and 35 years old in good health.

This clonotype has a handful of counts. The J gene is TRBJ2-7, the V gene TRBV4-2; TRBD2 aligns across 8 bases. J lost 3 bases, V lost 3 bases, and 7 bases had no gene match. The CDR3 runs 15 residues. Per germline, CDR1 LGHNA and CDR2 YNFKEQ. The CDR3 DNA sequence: TGTGCCAGCAGCCAGGCCTCAGCGGGGGTCTACGAGCAGTACTTC. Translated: CASSQASAGVYEQYF.

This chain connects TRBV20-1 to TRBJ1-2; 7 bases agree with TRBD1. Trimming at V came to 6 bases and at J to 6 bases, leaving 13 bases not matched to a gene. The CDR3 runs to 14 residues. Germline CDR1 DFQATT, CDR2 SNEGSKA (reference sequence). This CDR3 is CSASQTGTLHGYTF. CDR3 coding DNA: TGCAGTGCGAGCCAGACAGGGACACTTCATGGCTACACCTTC.

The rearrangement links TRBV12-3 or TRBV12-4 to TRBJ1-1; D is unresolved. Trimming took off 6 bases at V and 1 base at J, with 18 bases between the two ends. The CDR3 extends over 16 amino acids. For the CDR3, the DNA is TGTGCCAGCAGCCATACCGACCGCGTACCGAACACTGAAGCTTTCTTT. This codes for CASSHTDRVPNTEAFF.

The CDR3 loop is CASSALGGQPQHF. CDR3 nucleotides: TGTGCCAGCAGCGCCCTTGGGGGGCAGCCCCAGCATTTT. This chain links TRBV5-6 with TRBJ1-5; the D gene is possibly TRBD1 (5 bases). The CDR3 consists of 13 residues. The germline V gene encodes CDR1 SGHDT and CDR2 YYEEEE. V lost 4 bases to trimming and J lost 7 bases, with 12 bases between them. Combining the CDR3 with reference TRBV5-6 and TRBJ1-5 gives the whole variable domain DAGVTQSPTHLIKTRGQQVTLRCSPKSGHDTVSWYQQALGQGPQFIFQYYEEEERQRGNFPDRFSGHQFPNYSSELNVNALLLGDSALYLCASSALGGQPQHFGDGTRLSIL.

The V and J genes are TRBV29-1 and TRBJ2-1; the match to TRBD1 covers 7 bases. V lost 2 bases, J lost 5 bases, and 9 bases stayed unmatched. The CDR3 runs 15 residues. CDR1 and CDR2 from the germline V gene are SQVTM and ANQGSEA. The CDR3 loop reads CSVEQGEVEHNEQFF. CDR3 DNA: TGCAGCGTTGAACAGGGGGAAGTCGAACACAATGAGCAGTTCTTC.

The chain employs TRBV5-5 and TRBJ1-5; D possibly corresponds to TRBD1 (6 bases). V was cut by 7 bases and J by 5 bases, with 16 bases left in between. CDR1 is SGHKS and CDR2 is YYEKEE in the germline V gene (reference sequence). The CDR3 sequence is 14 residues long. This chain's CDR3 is CASAWGPIDQPQHF. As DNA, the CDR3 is TGTGCCAGCGCCTGGGGGCCAATCGATCAGCCCCAGCATTTT.

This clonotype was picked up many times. CDR3 sequence: CASSLARNEQFF. The CDR3 nucleotides are TGTGCCAGCAGCTTAGCGAGGAATGAGCAGTTCTTC. The chain joins TRBV7-9 to TRBJ2-1; D not resolved. The CDR3 is 12 residues long. V was cut by 0 bases and J by 7 bases, with 4 bases left in between. Germline-derived CDR1 and CDR2 are SEHNR and FQNEAQ (reference sequence).

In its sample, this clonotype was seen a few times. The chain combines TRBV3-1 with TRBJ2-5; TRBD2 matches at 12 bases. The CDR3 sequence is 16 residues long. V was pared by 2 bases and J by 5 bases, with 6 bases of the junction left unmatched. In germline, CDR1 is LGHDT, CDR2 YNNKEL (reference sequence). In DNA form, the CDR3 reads TGTGCCAGCAGCCAAACTAGCGGGGGGCGAGGGGAGACCCAGTACTTC. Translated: CASSQTSGGRGETQYF.

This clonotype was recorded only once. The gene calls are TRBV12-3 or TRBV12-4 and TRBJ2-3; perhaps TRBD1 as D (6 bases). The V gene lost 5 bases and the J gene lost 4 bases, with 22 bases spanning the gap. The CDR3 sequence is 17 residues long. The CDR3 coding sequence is TGTGCCAGCAGTCTACCGGGACACCCACAAAACGCAGATACGCAGTATTTT. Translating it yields CASSLPGHPQNADTQYF.